The next 21 T cell receptor beta chains were all read from a single sample in a study of T cell responses to AZD1222 COVID-19 vaccine. Clones were sequenced by immunoSEQ multiplex PCR, and TCRdb holds only the in-frame ones, with some missing. Among about 85,000 clones listed, approximately 89% were seen once. The sequencing used peripheral blood, collected on day 0 of AZD1222 vaccination. These receptors were taken from an adult in good health.

The chain links TRBV10-2 to TRBJ1-5; 8 bases fit TRBD1. The germline gives CDR1 WSHSY, CDR2 SAAADI. V was clipped by 2 bases and J by 1 base; unmatched bases: 7. This CDR3 spans 17 amino acids. As DNA, the CDR3 is TGCGCCAGCAGTGAGAGGGCAGGGGGCGGCAGCAATCAGCCCCAGCATTTT. Protein: CASSERAGGGSNQPQHF.

The chain uses TRBV7-2 and TRBJ2-7; 7 bases match TRBD1. This CDR3 is built from 14 residues. Germline V gene lookup returns CDR1 SGHTA and CDR2 FQGNSA. V dropped 3 bases and J dropped 4; count of bases not matched to a gene: 6. CDR3 region: CASSFQGDGYEQYF. The CDR3 DNA follows: TGTGCCAGCAGCTTCCAGGGGGACGGTTACGAGCAGTACTTC.

This clone was recorded once. The V gene is TRBV11-2, the J gene TRBJ1-1; no reliable D call. Trimming removed 5 bases from V and 0 bases from J, with 10 bases in between. Germline loops: CDR1 SGHAT, CDR2 FQNNGV. There are 14 residues in the CDR3. CDR3 nucleotide sequence: TGTGCCAGCAGCCCTACGGACCTGAACACTGAAGCTTTCTTT. Translated: CASSPTDLNTEAFF.

This rearrangement joins TRBV20-1 to TRBJ2-1, with D unclear. Germline assignment: CDR1 DFQATT and CDR2 SNEGSKA (reference sequence). CDR3 length: 11 residues. V lost 1 base, J lost 12 bases, and 10 bases lay in between. CDR3 amino acids: CSARGAIVQFF. Written as DNA, the CDR3 is TGCAGTGCTAGAGGGGCCATTGTGCAGTTCTTC.

The V call is TRBV2, the J call TRBJ1-1, with TRBD1 matching 7 bases. V trimming: 8 bases; J trimming: 2 bases; junction bases outside the gene matches: 11. Germline-derived CDR1 and CDR2 are SNHLY and FYNNEI. The CDR3 is 15 residues long. The CDR3 region has the DNA TGTGCCAGCCTCGCCCAGGGACAGATCAACACTGAAGCTTTCTTT. Encoded protein: CASLAQGQINTEAFF.

The rearrangement links TRBV19 to TRBJ2-3; D gene uncertain. CDR3 size: 13 residues. Germline V gene sequence: CDR1 LNHDA, CDR2 SQIVND (reference sequence). Trimming removed 1 base at V and 2 bases at J, with 4 bases between. The CDR3 DNA reads as TGTGCCAGTAGTATAGGGCTCACAGATACGCAGTATTTT. Translation: CASSIGLTDTQYF.

The V call is TRBV7-6, the J call TRBJ1-5, with TRBD1 matching over 9 bases. The CDR3 contains 16 residues. Looked up from germline, CDR1 is SGHVS and CDR2 is FNYEAQ. Trimming at V came to 2 bases and at J to 6 bases, leaving 8 bases not matched to a gene. DNA of the CDR3: TGTGCCAGCAGCTTACGTACAGGGGGCGCCGGTCAGCCCCAGCATTTT. Translating gives CASSLRTGGAGQPQHF.

The CDR3 DNA follows: TGTGCCAGTAGTATGGGACGGCCGCTGGGAGATGAAAAACTGTTTTTT. It encodes CASSMGRPLGDEKLFF. This chain joins TRBV19 and TRBJ1-4; possibly TRBD1 for D (5 bases). Germline V CDR1 and CDR2: LNHDA, SQIVND (reference sequence). Trimming pared 3 bases from V and 6 bases from J, leaving 17 bases between. The CDR3 covers 16 residues.

This chain uses TRBV11-2 with TRBJ2-1; D perhaps matches TRBD2 (6 bases). This CDR3 is 12 amino acids long. Germline CDR1 reads SGHAT; CDR2 reads FQNNGV. V lost 8 bases, J lost 10 bases, and 15 bases lay in between. For the CDR3, the DNA is TGTGCCAGCGGGACTGGCCAACCAGAGCAGTTCTTC. Translated, it gives CASGTGQPEQFF.

The rearrangement joins TRBV10-2 to TRBJ1-2; D possibly corresponds to TRBD1 (6 bases). CDR1 is WSHSY, CDR2 SAAADI, per germline. The length of the CDR3 is 13 residues. Trimming cost V 5 bases and J 3 bases, with 10 bases left between them. As DNA, the CDR3 is TGCGCCAGCAGTTCTTCAGGGGACTATGGCTACACCTTC. It yields the protein CASSSSGDYGYTF.

The CDR3 reads CASSPEGSSQPQHF. The DNA of the CDR3 is TGTGCCAGCTCACCAGAAGGCAGTTCTCAGCCCCAGCATTTT. The chain couples TRBV18 to TRBJ1-5, with no clear D. The CDR3 covers 14 residues. The V gene's germline CDR1 is KGHSH and CDR2 LQKENI. Trimming removed 2 bases from V and 6 bases from J, with 11 bases in between.

This clone was seen only once. The chain employs TRBV2 and TRBJ2-6, with 10 bases matching TRBD2. The CDR3 is 19 amino acids. The V segment lost 4 bases and the J segment 0 bases; nucleotides outside the gene matches: 9. Germline-derived CDR1 and CDR2 are SNHLY and FYNNEI. The CDR3: CASSVSGTSAYSGANVLTF. For the CDR3, the DNA is TGTGCCAGCAGTGTCTCCGGGACTAGCGCCTACTCTGGGGCCAACGTCCTGACTTTC.

The genes are TRBV2 and TRBJ2-1; 10 nucleotides match TRBD2. CDR1 and CDR2 from the germline V gene are SNHLY and FYNNEI. V shed 0 bases, J shed 6 bases, and the junction held 5 bases outside the gene matches. This CDR3 spans 16 amino acids. The CDR3 DNA reads TGTGCCAGCAGTGAAGCGCAACTAGCGGGAATCAATGAGCAGTTCTTC. Its protein product is CASSEAQLAGINEQFF.

The rearrangement uses TRBV19 and TRBJ1-2, with D tentatively TRBD1 (6 bases). The germline gives CDR1 LNHDA, CDR2 SQIVND (reference sequence). CDR3 size: 13 residues. V was cut by 2 bases and J by 13 bases, with 17 bases left in between. CDR3 sequence reads: CASSIMGTPQFTF. The CDR3 nucleotides read TGTGCCAGTAGTATAATGGGGACACCCCAGTTCACCTTC.

The gene calls are TRBV5-4 and TRBJ1-2; weak D call: TRBD1 (6 bases). The CDR3 sequence is 16 residues long. With 1 base removed from V and 3 bases from J, the gap between germline ends came to 16 bases. Germline V CDR1 and CDR2: SGHNT, YYREEE (reference sequence). The CDR3 is CASSLSGGGAHYGYTF. CDR3 bases: TGTGCCAGCAGCTTGTCGGGTGGGGGCGCCCACTATGGCTACACCTTC.

The chain joins TRBV9 to TRBJ1-1; 8 nucleotides agree with TRBD1. Per germline, CDR1 SGDLS and CDR2 YYNGEE. Trimming took 2 bases from V and 2 from J; bases not matched to a gene: 2. This CDR3 is 14 amino acids long. The CDR3 bases are TGTGCCAGCAGCGTTACAGGGGGAAACACTGAAGCTTTCTTT. Protein product: CASSVTGGNTEAFF.

V and J are TRBV6-5 and TRBJ1-6; D possibly corresponds to TRBD1 (6 bases). V was clipped by 2 bases and J by 7 bases, with 15 bases between them. The germline gives CDR1 MNHEY, CDR2 SVGAGI. This CDR3 contains 16 residues. This chain's CDR3 is CASSYEAGAGNSPLHF. DNA for the CDR3: TGTGCCAGCAGTTACGAAGCGGGGGCGGGGAATTCACCCCTCCACTTT.

The chain couples TRBV14 to TRBJ2-2; D is possibly TRBD1 (6 bases). V dropped 3 bases and J dropped 4 bases, with 15 bases sitting between them. The CDR3 contains 16 residues. Germline V gene sequence: CDR1 SGHDN, CDR2 FVKESK. DNA for the CDR3: TGTGCCAGCAGCCATCCCTCCCGGGACATCACCGGGGAGCTGTTTTTT. It specifies CASSHPSRDITGELFF.

This chain links TRBV10-3 with TRBJ2-3; tentative D call: TRBD2 (5 bases). Trimming pared 10 bases from V and 0 bases from J, leaving 8 bases between. Germline CDR1 ENHRY, CDR2 SYGVKD. There are 12 residues in the CDR3. In DNA form, the CDR3 reads TGTGCCACTAGGGAGAGCACAGATACGCAGTATTTT. Amino acid sequence: CATRESTDTQYF.

V gene TRBV4-1 combines with J gene TRBJ1-3; 8 bases match TRBD1. J gave up 0 bases and V 4 bases, and 2 bases lay outside the gene matches. This CDR3 spans 15 amino acids. Germline V gene sequence: CDR1 MGHRA, CDR2 YSYEKL. CDR3 DNA sequence: TGCGCCAGCAGCCTCGGGACAGGCTCTGGAAACACCATATATTTT. It yields the protein CASSLGTGSGNTIYF.

This chain uses TRBV28 with TRBJ2-2; D call uncertain. CDR3 length: 12 amino acids. CDR1 is MDHEN, CDR2 SYDVKM, per germline. V lost 2 bases, J lost 4 bases, and 2 bases lay in between. DNA for the CDR3: TGTGCCAGCAGTTTAAGCACCGGGGAGCTGTTTTTT. Translating it yields CASSLSTGELFF. Full variable domain (rest looked up from reference TRBV28 and TRBJ2-2): DVKVTQSSRYLVKRTGEKVFLECVQDMDHENMFWYRQDPGLGLRLIYFSYDVKMKEKGDIPEGYSVSREKKERFSLILESASTNQTSMYLCASSLSTGELFFGEGSRLTVL.